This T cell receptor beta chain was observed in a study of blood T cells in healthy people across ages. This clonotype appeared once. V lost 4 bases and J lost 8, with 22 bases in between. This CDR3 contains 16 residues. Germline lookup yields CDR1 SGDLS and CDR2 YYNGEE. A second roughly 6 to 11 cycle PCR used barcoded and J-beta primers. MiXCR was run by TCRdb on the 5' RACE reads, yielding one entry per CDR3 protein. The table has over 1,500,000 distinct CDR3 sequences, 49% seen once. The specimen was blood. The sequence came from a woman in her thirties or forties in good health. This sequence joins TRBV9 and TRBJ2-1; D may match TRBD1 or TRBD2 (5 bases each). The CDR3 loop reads CASSITPGQQVDEQFF. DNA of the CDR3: TGTGCCAGCAGCATAACCCCGGGGCAGCAGGTCGATGAGCAGTTCTTC.